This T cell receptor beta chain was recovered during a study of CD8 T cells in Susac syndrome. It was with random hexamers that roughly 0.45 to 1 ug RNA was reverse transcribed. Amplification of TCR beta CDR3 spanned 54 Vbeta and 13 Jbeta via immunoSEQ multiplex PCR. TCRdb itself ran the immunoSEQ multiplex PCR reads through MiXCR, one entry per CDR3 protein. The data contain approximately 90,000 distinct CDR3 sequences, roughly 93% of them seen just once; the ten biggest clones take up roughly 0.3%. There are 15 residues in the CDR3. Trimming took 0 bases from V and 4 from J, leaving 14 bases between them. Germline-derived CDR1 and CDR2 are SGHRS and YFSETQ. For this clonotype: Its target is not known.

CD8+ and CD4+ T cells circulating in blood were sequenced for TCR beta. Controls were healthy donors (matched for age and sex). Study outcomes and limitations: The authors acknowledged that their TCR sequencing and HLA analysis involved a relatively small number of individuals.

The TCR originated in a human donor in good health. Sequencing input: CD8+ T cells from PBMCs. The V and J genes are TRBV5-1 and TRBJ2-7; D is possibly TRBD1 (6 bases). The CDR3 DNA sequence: TGCGCCAGCAGCTTGGACGCAGGGGAAAGGTACGAGCAGTACTTC. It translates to CASSLDAGERYEQYF.